The 27 T cell receptor beta chains in this list originate from one sample, sequenced in a study of T cell repertoires in cytomegalovirus infection. MiXCR, run by TCRdb on the reads, gives a single entry per CDR3 protein. This table holds about 900,000 distinct CDR3 sequences, around 29% found once. These receptors' targets are unknown. Sequenced here: cultured CD8+ T cells from PBMCs, sampled from culture after CMV antigen stimulation. Every receptor here comes from a human donor in good health (CMV status not recorded). Some clones in this sample may be carry-over from other donors' samples.

This clonotype has more than one count but fewer than ten. The chain links TRBV3-1 to TRBJ2-2; D could derive from TRBD1 or TRBD2 (6 bases each). This CDR3 is built from 17 residues. Germline lookup yields CDR1 LGHDT and CDR2 YNNKEL (reference sequence). Trimming took off 0 bases at V and 6 bases at J, with 17 bases between the two ends. The CDR3 nucleotides read TGTGCCAGCAGCCAAGAACTACTCCTAAGGGGGGCCGGGGAGCTGTTTTTT. Its protein is CASSQELLLRGAGELFF.

The chain is built from TRBV2 and TRBJ2-3; no clear D. V gave up 7 bases and J gave up 3 bases, with 17 bases separating them. This CDR3 spans 15 amino acids. CDR1 and CDR2 (germline): SNHLY, FYNNEI. DNA of the CDR3: TGTGCCAGCACCACAGAAGTAGGACCTACAGATACGCAGTATTTT. Translation: CASTTEVGPTDTQYF.

Details on this clonotype: The junction differs from germline at one of its ends, possibly a read error. This sequence joins TRBV10-3 and TRBJ2-5, with 8 bases identical to TRBD2. CDR3 length: 15 amino acids. CDR1 and CDR2 (germline): ENHRY, SYGVKD. Here the CDR3 reads CTISESAGVGETQYF. The CDR3 nucleotides read TGTACCATCAGTGAGTCAGCGGGAGTGGGAGAGACCCAGTACTTC.

This clonotype was counted between two and nine times. V gene TRBV6-1 combines with J gene TRBJ1-2; D possibly corresponds to TRBD1 (5 bases). Germline V lookup: CDR1 MNHNS, CDR2 SASEGT. Trimming cost V 0 bases and J 8 bases, with 10 bases left between them. This CDR3 has 13 amino acids. The CDR3 is CASSEAGDEGYTF. The CDR3 coding sequence is TGTGCCAGCAGTGAAGCAGGGGATGAAGGCTACACCTTC.

The genes are TRBV12-3 or TRBV12-4 and TRBJ1-3; the D is unclear. This CDR3 spans 15 amino acids. V shed 6 bases and J shed 2 bases, with 14 bases lying between them. CDR3: CASSPGPAAGNTIYF. Written as DNA, the CDR3 is TGTGCCAGCAGCCCAGGACCGGCCGCTGGAAACACCATATATTTT.

In this sample, this clonotype turned up a few times. V is TRBV7-8 and J is TRBJ2-2, with 8 positions matching TRBD1. The CDR3 length is 16 residues. Germline CDR1 reads SGHVS; CDR2 reads FQNEAQ. J gave up 3 bases and V 1 base, and 4 bases lay outside the gene matches. For the CDR3, the DNA is TGTGCCAGCAGCTTAGGACAGGGGCGGGACACCGGGGAGCTGTTTTTT. The encoded protein is CASSLGQGRDTGELFF.

The genes are TRBV2 and TRBJ2-1; D may correspond to TRBD1 or TRBD2 (7 bases each). The CDR3 contains 14 residues. V was clipped by 10 bases and J by 9 bases, with 22 bases between them. Per the germline V gene, CDR1 is SNHLY and CDR2 is FYNNEI. In DNA, the CDR3 is TGTGCCACCCCGCGGGGGACAGTAGTCATTGAGCAGTTCTTC. Its protein product is CATPRGTVVIEQFF.

This clonotype came up a few times. The CDR3 spells CSVGSKGKLFF. CDR3 bases: TGCAGCGTTGGGTCTAAAGGAAAACTGTTTTTT. This chain uses TRBV29-1 with TRBJ1-4; D remains unclear. Trimming left V 4 bases short and J 10 bases short, with 10 bases between. The CDR3 length is 11 residues. Germline V gene sequence: CDR1 SQVTM, CDR2 ANQGSEA.

The genes are TRBV27 and TRBJ1-5; D is unclear. CDR1 and CDR2 (germline): MNHEY, SMNVEV (reference sequence). This CDR3 is 14 amino acids long. V shed 7 bases and J shed 6 bases, with 16 bases lying between them. As DNA, the CDR3 is TGTGCCAGCACCTCATCCCCAAAGGGTCAGCCCCAGCATTTT. Amino acids: CASTSSPKGQPQHF.

This clonotype showed up many times. This chain links TRBV11-1 with TRBJ2-3, with 9 bases aligning to TRBD2. The junction had 8 bases not matched to a gene; V was cut back by 3 bases and J by 4 bases. In germline, CDR1 is SGHAT, CDR2 FQDESV (reference sequence). The CDR3 loop spans 16 amino acids. The CDR3 coding sequence is TGTGCCAGCAGCTTGCTTGGCGGGGGGGTCGCAGATACGCAGTATTTT. Translated, it gives CASSLLGGGVADTQYF.

This chain uses TRBV6-1 with TRBJ2-7; D not resolved. The CDR3 is 14 amino acids. CDR1 is MNHNS, CDR2 SASEGT, per germline. V was clipped by 2 bases and J by 0 bases, with 8 bases between them. CDR3 nucleotide sequence: TGTGCCAGCAGTGAATCCCCTTCCTCCTACGAGCAGTACGTC. It encodes CASSESPSSYEQYV.

The chain combines TRBV10-2 with TRBJ2-3, with TRBD2 identical over 10 bases. The V gene end was trimmed by 6 bases and the J gene end by 5 bases; junction bases not matched to a gene: 11. The V gene's germline CDR1 is WSHSY and CDR2 SAAADI. The CDR3 totals 16 residues. The CDR3 sequence is CASREGAGGPRDTQYF. DNA for the CDR3: TGCGCCAGCAGAGAAGGAGCGGGGGGGCCAAGAGATACGCAGTATTTT.

This clonotype was counted a few times. The chain is built from TRBV12-3 or TRBV12-4 and TRBJ1-1, with 10 bases identical to TRBD1. V shed 6 bases and J 4 bases; nucleotides not matched to a gene: 5. The CDR3 runs 14 residues. CDR3 sequence (DNA): TGTGCCAGCAGGATTGGGACAGGGGTCACTGAAGCTTTCTTT. Translation: CASRIGTGVTEAFF.

CDR3 bases: TGTGCTAGTGGACTGCCGGGACGCCCGAACACCGGGGAGCTGTTTTTT. Its translation is CASGLPGRPNTGELFF. The V and J genes are TRBV12-5 and TRBJ2-2; D may correspond to TRBD1 or TRBD2 (5 bases each). Germline loops: CDR1 LGHNT, CDR2 FRNRAP. V was cut by 6 bases and J by 0 bases, with 14 bases left in between. The CDR3 extends over 16 amino acids. The full variable domain, its missing parts supplied by reference TRBV12-5 and TRBJ2-2, is DARVTQTPRHKVTEMGQEVTMRCQPILGHNTVFWYRQTMMQGLELLAYFRNRAPLDDSGMPKDRFSAEMPDATLATLKIQPSEPRDSAVYFCASGLPGRPNTGELFFGEGSRLTVL.

This clonotype turned up a few times. This chain connects TRBV6-5 to TRBJ2-1; no clear D gene. Germline values: CDR1 MNHEY, CDR2 SVGAGI. The germline V and J ends were trimmed by 2 bases and 7 bases, with 3 bases remaining between them. This CDR3 has 11 amino acids. CDR3 in DNA: TGTGCCAGCAGTTACGAGAATGAGCAGTTCTTC. Translated, it gives CASSYENEQFF.

This clonotype was counted at least ten times. V usage is TRBV7-8 and J usage is TRBJ2-7, with 9 bases that match TRBD2. This CDR3 spans 15 amino acids. In germline, CDR1 is SGHVS, CDR2 FQNEAQ. V shed 3 bases and J 0 bases; nucleotides not matched to a gene: 3. The CDR3 spells CASSFSGGLSYEQYV. CDR3 bases: TGTGCCAGCAGCTTTAGCGGGGGCCTCTCCTACGAGCAGTACGTC.

CDR3 nucleotide sequence: TGTGCCAGCAACCCGGGACAGATTTATGGCTACACCTTC. Its translation is CASNPGQIYGYTF. V usage is TRBV6-1 and J usage is TRBJ1-2; 7 positions match TRBD1. V gave up 7 bases and J gave up 5 bases; unmatched junction bases: 7. Per germline, CDR1 MNHNS and CDR2 SASEGT. This CDR3 region has 13 residues.

There are a few counts of this clonotype. The chain couples TRBV10-3 to TRBJ1-1; the D gene is possibly TRBD1 (5 bases). V lost 8 bases to trimming and J lost 3 bases, with 13 bases between them. This CDR3 is built from 13 residues. Germline lookup yields CDR1 ENHRY and CDR2 SYGVKD. This CDR3 reads CAIRGDLDTEAFF. CDR3 in DNA: TGTGCCATCCGGGGGGATCTGGACACTGAAGCTTTCTTT.

This chain connects TRBV2 to TRBJ2-2, with 8 bases fitting TRBD1. Trimming took 4 bases from V and 1 from J; bases not matched to a gene: 14. The CDR3 spans 19 residues. Germline assignment: CDR1 SNHLY and CDR2 FYNNEI. The CDR3 coding sequence is TGTGCCAGCAGTGTAGTGATTTACGGGACAGGAGGGAACACCGGGGAGCTGTTTTTT. Amino acids: CASSVVIYGTGGNTGELFF.

This clonotype has a handful of counts. Here the CDR3 DNA reads TGTGCCAGTAGCGTCCGGGAAAGGAACACTGAAGCTTTCTTT. This translates into CASSVRERNTEAFF. This sequence joins TRBV19 and TRBJ1-1; no definite D call. V was shortened by 6 bases and J by 1 base, with 12 bases between the two germline ends. CDR3 size: 14 residues. Germline V gives CDR1 LNHDA, CDR2 SQIVND (reference sequence).

V usage is TRBV19 and J usage is TRBJ1-5; D might be TRBD1 (6 bases). CDR1 and CDR2 from the germline V gene are LNHDA and SQIVND (reference sequence). This CDR3 has 14 residues. Trimming removed 6 bases from V and 2 bases from J, with 11 bases in between. CDR3 nucleotide sequence: TGTGCCAGTAGCACGGGACATCGCAATCAGCCCCAGCATTTT. Encoded protein: CASSTGHRNQPQHF.

As regards this clonotype: One end of the junction varies from germline; a read error may be responsible. The genes are TRBV11-2 and TRBJ2-1, with 7 bases that match TRBD2. The CDR3 is 16 amino acids. Germline loops: CDR1 SGHAT, CDR2 FQNNGV. The CDR3: CTSSFPPGGDYNEQFF. CDR3 nucleotides: TGTACCAGCAGCTTCCCCCCTGGGGGGGACTACAATGAGCAGTTCTTC.

The rearrangement uses TRBV27 and TRBJ1-2; perhaps TRBD1 as D (5 bases). V lost 3 bases and J lost 7, with 15 bases in between. Germline lookup yields CDR1 MNHEY and CDR2 SMNVEV (reference sequence). The CDR3 is made up of 14 amino acids. The CDR3 reads CASSFAGGGSGYTF. CDR3 DNA sequence: TGTGCCAGCAGTTTCGCCGGGGGGGGGTCTGGCTACACCTTC.

This clonotype has a handful of counts. The CDR3 is CASSLDQRGGAFF. As DNA, the CDR3 is TGTGCCAGCAGCTTAGATCAAAGGGGGGGAGCTTTCTTT. The genes are TRBV11-2 and TRBJ1-1, with D tentatively TRBD1 (6 bases). V was shortened by 0 bases and J by 10 bases, with 12 bases between the two germline ends. This CDR3 spans 13 amino acids. CDR1 SGHAT and CDR2 FQNNGV come from the germline V gene.

The chain employs TRBV19 and TRBJ2-1; D might be TRBD2 (5 bases). V dropped 9 bases and J dropped 9 bases, with 21 bases sitting between them. This CDR3 is 14 amino acids long. The germline CDR1 and CDR2 sequences are LNHDA and SQIVND (reference sequence). The CDR3 region has the DNA TGTGCCAGCAGAGGAGGTGCCAAATTGAGTGAGCAGTTCTTC. Translating gives CASRGGAKLSEQFF.

This chain uses TRBV27 with TRBJ2-3, with TRBD2 identical over 12 bases. Germline V gives CDR1 MNHEY, CDR2 SMNVEV (reference sequence). After removal of 7 bases from V and 0 bases from J, the junction contained 11 bases not matched to a gene. The CDR3 runs to 18 residues. This chain's CDR3 is CASTELAGGLLSTDTQYF. CDR3 sequence (DNA): TGTGCCAGCACCGAACTAGCGGGGGGCCTCTTGAGCACAGATACGCAGTATTTT.

The table lists this clonotype with a few counts. The chain carries TRBV15 and TRBJ2-1, with D possibly being TRBD1 or TRBD2 (5 bases each). V lost 4 bases, J lost 8 bases, and 15 bases lay in between. There are 14 residues in the CDR3. Looked up from germline, CDR1 is LNHNV and CDR2 is YYDKDF (reference sequence). In DNA form, the CDR3 reads TGTGCCACCAGCACGTGGTTGCAGGGAGATGAGCAGTTCTTC. Translating gives CATSTWLQGDEQFF.